This paragraph covers one T cell receptor beta chain sequence. The CDR3 consists of 16 residues. Trimming removed 4 bases from V and 8 bases from J, with 21 bases in between. The data are from a study of blood T cells in healthy people across ages. A second PCR, run for roughly 7 to 12 cycles, used a sample-barcoded 5' primer plus a J-beta primer mix. MiXCR, run by TCRdb on the 5' RACE reads, gives a single entry per CDR3 protein. The sample records around 900,000 distinct CDR3 sequences, roughly half being singletons. The chain recombines TRBV12-3 or TRBV12-4 with TRBJ2-1; maybe TRBD2 (7 bases). The specimen sequenced was blood. This TCR derives from a woman in her fifties or sixties in good health. CDR3 DNA: TGTGCCAGCAGTTACTTTGAGCGCCGCGGGGGCGATGAGCAGTTCTTC. Translation gives CASSYFERRGGDEQFF.